The clone carrying this T cell receptor (beta chain) was recorded a few times. Germline lookup yields CDR1 MDHEN and CDR2 SYDVKM. The CDR3 is 11 residues long. The ends were cut back, 6 bases at V and 11 bases at J, with 13 bases in the middle. The data belong to a study of T cells in Graves' hyperthyroidism and ophthalmopathy. TCR beta CDR3 regions were amplified from RNA. Initially, a first-round RT-PCR of the TCR CDR3 employed the HTBI primer set. TCRdb reprocessed the multiplex PCR reads via MiXCR and lists one record per CDR3 protein. Counted here are roughly 500,000 distinct CDR3 sequences, 15% to 20% occurring once; the ten biggest clones make up less than 30%.

This TCR was sampled from a woman aged 30 to 39 with Graves' ophthalmopathy. What was sequenced was blood. The chain employs TRBV28 and TRBJ1-1, with D maybe TRBD1 (6 bases). In nucleotides, the CDR3 is TGTGCCAGCAGAAACAGGGTGGGTGCTTTCTTT. It specifies CASRNRVGAFF.